Shown below are 26 T cell receptor beta chains from a single sample sequenced in a study of cytomegalovirus exposure and HLA in healthy donors. In the PCR, 60 Vbeta and 13 Jbeta primers were used. Only in-frame clones appear in the TCRdb table, and some are missing; sequencing was by immunoSEQ multiplex PCR. The repertoire holds roughly 130,000 clones, with approximately 84% as singletons. The sequenced sample consisted of PBMCs. The receptors stem from a boy under 10 years old in good health and CMV-seronegative.

This CDR3 is CASGPSNTGELFF. The CDR3 DNA sequence: TGTGCCAGCGGGCCTAGCAACACCGGGGAGCTGTTTTTT. The chain carries TRBV6-5 and TRBJ2-2, with D maybe TRBD2 (5 bases). This CDR3 comprises 13 residues. From germline, CDR1 is MNHEY and CDR2 SVGAGI. The V end was cut by 8 bases, the J end by 2 bases, with 9 bases between.

This clone was seen a handful of times. The rearrangement joins TRBV30 to TRBJ2-2; TRBD1 agrees at 10 bases. Germline values: CDR1 GTSNPN, CDR2 SVGIG (reference sequence). The trim removed 5 bases at V and 4 bases at J, leaving 4 bases unmatched. This CDR3 region has 14 residues. This chain's CDR3 is CAWLTGGRTGELFF. The DNA for the CDR3 is TGTGCCTGGTTGACAGGGGGCCGCACCGGGGAGCTGTTTTTT.

This chain links TRBV30 with TRBJ1-2; D gene uncertain. Trimming removed 0 bases at V and 2 bases at J, with 10 bases between. The CDR3 extends over 14 amino acids. In germline, CDR1 is GTSNPN, CDR2 SVGIG (reference sequence). The CDR3 loop reads CAWSVRSLNYGYTF. Written as DNA, the CDR3 is TGTGCCTGGAGTGTACGATCCCTAAACTATGGCTACACCTTC.

The chain couples TRBV11-3 to TRBJ2-3, with D possibly matching TRBD1 (5 bases). Trimming cost V 6 bases and J 6 bases, with 13 bases left between them. Germline CDR1 and CDR2: SGHNT and YENEEA. The CDR3 loop spans 13 amino acids. In DNA form, the CDR3 reads TGTGCCAGCAGTAAAGGGGATGGGGATACGCAGTATTTT. It yields the protein CASSKGDGDTQYF.

J is TRBJ1-2 and V is TRBV30; D unresolved. V was shortened by 1 base and J by 5 bases, with 8 bases between the two germline ends. This CDR3 contains 12 residues. Germline lookup yields CDR1 GTSNPN and CDR2 SVGIG (reference sequence). CDR3 bases: TGTGCCTGGAGTGCTACCTCGTATGGCTACACCTTC. It codes for CAWSATSYGYTF.

This chain connects TRBV5-1 to TRBJ1-2; D uncertain. There are 14 residues in the CDR3. Trimming stripped 6 bases from V and 7 bases from J, with 19 bases between. Germline lookup yields CDR1 SGHRS and CDR2 YFSETQ. The CDR3 bases are TGCGCCAGCACCCGATCAGCTACCGAGGGTGGCTACACCTTC. It specifies CASTRSATEGGYTF. Drawing the rest from reference TRBV5-1 and TRBJ1-2, the complete variable domain is KAGVTQTPRYLIKTRGQQVTLSCSPISGHRSVSWYQQTPGQGLQFLFEYFSETQRNKGNFPGRFSGRQFSNSRSEMNVSTLELGDSALYLCASTRSATEGGYTFGSGTRLTVV.

This clone has a handful of counts. The chain joins TRBV6-1 to TRBJ1-1; possibly TRBD1 for D (6 bases). This CDR3 spans 15 amino acids. CDR1 is MNHNS and CDR2 is SASEGT in the germline V gene. The V end was cut by 5 bases, the J end by 10 bases, with 23 bases between. The chain's CDR3 is CASSLGADSTFGAFF. DNA for the CDR3: TGTGCCAGCAGTCTAGGGGCGGACAGTACGTTTGGAGCTTTCTTT.

This clone came up a few times. Its ends do not fully match the called genes, so a read error is possible. The V gene is TRBV7-7, the J gene TRBJ2-2; 8 nucleotides line up with TRBD1. Germline CDR1 SSHAT, CDR2 FNYEAQ (reference sequence). CDR3 length equals 16 residues. The CDR3 DNA follows: TGTGCTAGCAGCTTAGCGGCGGACAGGGATGGCGGGGAGCTGTTTTTT. This gives the protein CASSLAADRDGGELFF.

The chain links TRBV10-3 to TRBJ1-1; TRBD1 is a possible D gene (5 bases). Germline V gene data show CDR1 as ENHRY and CDR2 as SYGVKD. V dropped 1 base and J dropped 1 base, with 10 bases sitting between them. CDR3 size: 15 residues. The CDR3, as DNA: TGTGCCATCAGTGAGTGGGGCAGGCCGAACACTGAAGCTTTCTTT. Translation gives CAISEWGRPNTEAFF.

This sequence joins TRBV6-5 and TRBJ2-2; maybe TRBD1 (5 bases). Germline V gene lookup returns CDR1 MNHEY and CDR2 SVGAGI. This CDR3 is 16 amino acids long. The V and J ends lost 2 bases and 0 bases respectively, with 10 bases between them. The CDR3 loop is CASSYLGQPNTGELFF. The CDR3 DNA sequence: TGTGCCAGCAGTTACCTCGGACAACCGAACACCGGGGAGCTGTTTTTT.

The table lists this clone with a count of one. The chain employs TRBV5-1 and TRBJ2-7; 8 positions agree with TRBD1. CDR1 SGHRS and CDR2 YFSETQ come from the germline V gene. Trimming removed 3 bases from V and 3 bases from J; junction bases left unmatched: 5. This CDR3 has 14 residues. CDR3 in DNA: TGCGCCAGCAGCTGGGGGACAGGCGTCTACGAGCAGTACTTC. This codes for CASSWGTGVYEQYF.

The J gene is TRBJ1-2, the V gene TRBV2, with D hard to call. There are 11 residues in the CDR3. Germline assignment: CDR1 SNHLY and CDR2 FYNNEI. Trimming removed 7 bases from V and 5 bases from J, with 8 bases in between. CDR3 sequence: CASTQEYGYTF. The CDR3 DNA reads as TGTGCCAGCACTCAGGAATATGGCTACACCTTC.

This sequence joins TRBV4-2 and TRBJ1-6, with D possibly being TRBD1 (5 bases). The V gene's germline CDR1 is LGHNA and CDR2 YNFKEQ. The CDR3 loop spans 18 amino acids. Trimming pared 1 base from V and 0 bases from J, leaving 13 bases between. The CDR3 coding sequence is TGTGCCAGCAGCCAAGGGGGGGGATTAAGCTCCTATAATTCACCCCTCCACTTT. This sequence encodes CASSQGGGLSSYNSPLHF.

The chain links TRBV6-4 to TRBJ2-1; perhaps TRBD1 as D (6 bases). This CDR3 is built from 16 residues. Trimming cost V 8 bases and J 0 bases, with 17 bases left between them. Germline-derived CDR1 and CDR2 are MRHNA and SNTAGT. The CDR3 spells CASQYRADSSYNEQFF. Here the CDR3 DNA reads TGTGCCAGCCAATACAGGGCTGACAGCTCCTACAATGAGCAGTTCTTC.

The chain couples TRBV11-2 to TRBJ1-2; TRBD1 is a possible D gene (5 bases). V was shortened by 5 bases and J by 4 bases, with 20 bases between the two germline ends. The CDR3 runs 16 residues. Germline-derived CDR1 and CDR2 are SGHAT and FQNNGV. DNA for the CDR3: TGTGCCAGCAGCCCTTGGGGTCGGGGGATCGGCTATGGCTACACCTTC. Protein product: CASSPWGRGIGYGYTF.

The rearrangement uses TRBV4-3 and TRBJ2-3, with D perhaps TRBD2 (6 bases). Germline V lookup: CDR1 LGHNA, CDR2 YSLEER. This CDR3 spans 17 amino acids. Deletions cut 1 base from V and 2 bases from J, with 16 bases between. CDR3 sequence (DNA): TGCGCCAGCAGCCAAGGGGGTAGCGGAGACCTCACAGATACGCAGTATTTT. Translating gives CASSQGGSGDLTDTQYF.

The J gene is TRBJ2-3, the V gene TRBV9, with TRBD2 identical over 13 bases. The CDR3 runs 19 residues. Germline V CDR1 and CDR2: SGDLS, YYNGEE. Trimming cost V 3 bases and J 2 bases; bases outside gene matches: 12. CDR3 loop: CASSALGGTSGESTDTQYF. DNA for the CDR3: TGTGCCAGCAGCGCCCTGGGGGGGACTAGCGGGGAATCCACAGATACGCAGTATTTT.

This chain connects TRBV7-9 to TRBJ1-3; D unclear. This CDR3 region has 12 residues. V lost 5 bases, J lost 4 bases, and 6 bases lay in between. CDR1 SEHNR and CDR2 FQNEAQ come from the germline V gene (reference sequence). In DNA, the CDR3 is TGTGCCAGCAGCCCTCAGGGAAACACCATATATTTT. This sequence encodes CASSPQGNTIYF.

The chain is built from TRBV2 and TRBJ2-7; 7 bases line up with TRBD1. J lost 7 bases, V lost 10 bases, and 4 bases had no gene match. The V gene's germline CDR1 is SNHLY and CDR2 FYNNEI. The CDR3 runs 10 residues. In DNA, the CDR3 is TGTGCCACGACAGGGCGAGAGCAGTACTTC. Protein product: CATTGREQYF.

The chain has TRBV6-5 and TRBJ2-7; the D gene is possibly TRBD2 (8 bases). Trimming removed 7 bases at V and 3 bases at J, with 16 bases between. Germline V gene lookup returns CDR1 MNHEY and CDR2 SVGAGI. This CDR3 has 14 residues. The CDR3 bases are TGTGCCAGCACACGGGACAGCGGGAGCTACGAGCAGTACGTC. Translated, it gives CASTRDSGSYEQYV.

This clone was seen once. V usage is TRBV7-3 and J usage is TRBJ2-2; D is unresolved. V dropped 5 bases and J dropped 2 bases, with 6 bases sitting between them. The CDR3 spans 13 residues. In germline, CDR1 is SGHTA, CDR2 FQGTGA. This CDR3 is CASSTQNTGELFF. The CDR3 region has the DNA TGTGCCAGCAGCACACAAAACACCGGGGAGCTGTTTTTT.

V and J are TRBV7-2 and TRBJ1-2, with D perhaps matching TRBD1 (6 bases). V was clipped by 4 bases and J by 8 bases, with 11 bases between them. Germline CDR1 SGHTA, CDR2 FQGNSA. The length of the CDR3 is 12 residues. CDR3 DNA: TGTGCCAGCAGCTACCGAACAGGGGGCTACACCTTC. It codes for CASSYRTGGYTF.

The chain links TRBV12-5 to TRBJ2-3, with 10 nucleotides matching TRBD2. The length of the CDR3 is 15 residues. CDR1 and CDR2 (germline): LGHNT, FRNRAP. V lost 2 bases, J lost 6 bases, and 5 bases stayed unmatched. The CDR3 here is CASGLSSGGGDTQYF. As DNA, the CDR3 is TGTGCTAGTGGTTTGAGCAGCGGGGGGGGTGATACGCAGTATTTT.

The chain carries TRBV6-5 and TRBJ2-4, with D maybe TRBD1 (6 bases). CDR3 length: 15 amino acids. Germline values: CDR1 MNHEY, CDR2 SVGAGI. V was clipped by 4 bases and J by 0 bases, with 10 bases between them. CDR3 DNA sequence: TGTGCCAGCAGTTCCGGGACACCAGCCAAAAACATTCAGTACTTC. Translated, it gives CASSSGTPAKNIQYF.

Concerning this clone: An end of the junction differs from the germline gene, which may be a read error. The chain employs TRBV7-9 and TRBJ2-3; 7 bases agree with TRBD1. This CDR3 region has 17 residues. CDR1 is SEHNR, CDR2 FQNEAQ, per germline (reference sequence). The CDR3 loop reads CSSPGQKNYIPTDTQYF. In nucleotides, the CDR3 is TGTTCCAGCCCGGGACAGAAAAACTATATTCCAACAGATACGCAGTATTTT.

Remarks on this clone: Its ends do not fully match the called genes, so a read error is possible. V gene TRBV7-9 combines with J gene TRBJ1-1, with 9 bases identical to TRBD1. CDR1 and CDR2 (germline): SEHNR, FQNEAQ (reference sequence). The CDR3 has 16 amino acids. The CDR3 loop is CSSRRTGDYMNTEAFF. The CDR3 bases are TGTTCCAGCAGACGGACAGGGGATTACATGAACACTGAAGCTTTCTTT.